The 23 T cell receptor beta chains below all came from one sample that was sequenced in a study of technical replicates of blood from several donors. Some clones are missing from TCRdb's copy, which holds only in-frame ones; the method was immunoSEQ multiplex PCR. The repertoire has some 77,000 clones, 80% to 95% of them found once; the top ten carry 0.3% to 0.45%. The sequenced sample consisted of T cells isolated from PBMCs. Source of these receptors: a human donor in good health.

V gene TRBV30 combines with J gene TRBJ2-7; 7 positions agree with TRBD2. CDR3 length: 14 residues. Germline CDR1 GTSNPN, CDR2 SVGIG (reference sequence). V dropped 5 bases and J dropped 6; count of bases not matched to a gene: 13. Here the CDR3 reads CAWGYGREQGEQYF. CDR3 coding DNA: TGTGCCTGGGGGTATGGGCGGGAGCAAGGCGAGCAGTACTTC.

The CDR3 DNA reads TGTGCCAGTAGTATAGGTGACAGGGTTAGCAATCAGCCCCAGCATTTT. This sequence encodes CASSIGDRVSNQPQHF. V usage is TRBV19 and J usage is TRBJ1-5; TRBD1 matches 7 bases. The ends lost 1 base at V and 0 bases at J; junction bases unmatched: 3. This CDR3 is 16 amino acids long. Germline lookup yields CDR1 LNHDA and CDR2 SQIVND (reference sequence).

This chain uses TRBV4-2 with TRBJ1-3; no definite D call. There are 16 residues in the CDR3. Germline-derived CDR1 and CDR2 are LGHNA and YNFKEQ. Trimming took 4 bases from V and 0 from J, leaving 13 bases between them. CDR3 residues: CASSLSREISGNTIYF. The DNA of the CDR3 is TGTGCCAGCAGCCTAAGTCGGGAAATCTCTGGAAACACCATATATTTT.

The CDR3 region is CSVRTSLDEQFF. In nucleotides, the CDR3 is TGCAGCGTTCGGACTAGTTTAGATGAGCAGTTCTTC. The chain has TRBV29-1 and TRBJ2-1, with 7 bases matching TRBD2. CDR1 and CDR2 from the germline V gene are SQVTM and ANQGSEA. CDR3 size: 12 residues. J was trimmed by 8 bases and V by 5 bases; bases with no gene match: 6.

The V and J genes are TRBV9 and TRBJ2-7; the D gene is possibly TRBD2 (6 bases). The CDR3 sequence is 15 residues long. CDR1 is SGDLS and CDR2 is YYNGEE in the germline V gene. Trimming shortened V by 0 bases and J by 4 bases, and 14 bases separated the two germline ends. The DNA for the CDR3 is TGTGCCAGCAGCGTAGAACCGGGGAGGCAATACGAGCAGTACTTC. Its protein product is CASSVEPGRQYEQYF.

This clone has a single count. The chain recombines TRBV4-1 with TRBJ1-1; D not resolved. Germline CDR1 MGHRA, CDR2 YSYEKL. This CDR3 comprises 16 residues. V was trimmed by 0 bases and J by 4 bases, leaving 15 bases between them. The chain's CDR3 is CASSQDHQEYVTEAFF. CDR3 nucleotide sequence: TGCGCCAGCAGCCAAGACCACCAGGAATATGTCACTGAAGCTTTCTTT.

The chain joins TRBV10-1 to TRBJ2-1, with 7 positions matching TRBD1. The CDR3 has 14 amino acids. J gave up 2 bases and V 8 bases, and 6 bases lay outside the gene matches. The germline CDR1 and CDR2 sequences are WNHNN and SYGVQD (reference sequence). CDR3 coding DNA: TGCGCCAGCGGCACAGGGGCGACCTACAATGAGCAGTTCTTC. Encoded protein: CASGTGATYNEQFF.

V is TRBV6-5 and J is TRBJ2-4; D remains ambiguous. Trimming removed 3 bases at V and 1 base at J, with 10 bases between. The CDR3 sequence is 15 residues long. The V gene's germline CDR1 is MNHEY and CDR2 SVGAGI. CDR3 protein: CASSYLPRAKNIQYF. The CDR3 nucleotides read TGTGCCAGCAGTTATCTGCCCAGGGCCAAAAACATTCAGTACTTC.

The V and J genes are TRBV5-1 and TRBJ2-5, with D hard to call. Trimming removed 3 bases from V and 2 bases from J, with 5 bases in between. The CDR3 runs to 12 residues. The germline V gene has CDR1 SGHRS and CDR2 YFSETQ. The CDR3 loop is CASSSQQETQYF. CDR3 DNA sequence: TGCGCCAGCAGCTCACAGCAAGAGACCCAGTACTTC.

J is TRBJ1-5 and V is TRBV4-1; no reliable D call. Per the germline V gene, CDR1 is MGHRA and CDR2 is YSYEKL. Trimming took 0 bases from V and 7 from J, leaving 10 bases between them. The CDR3 is 14 residues long. In nucleotides, the CDR3 is TGCGCCAGCAGCCAAGATGTGTCCAAACAGCCCCAGCATTTT. Translation gives CASSQDVSKQPQHF.

The CDR3 here is CASSYRDRSFDEAFF. DNA for the CDR3: TGTGCCAGCAGTTACAGGGACAGGTCATTTGATGAAGCTTTCTTT. The V gene is TRBV6-5, the J gene TRBJ1-1, with TRBD1 identical over 8 bases. The CDR3 consists of 15 residues. V was pared by 2 bases and J by 7 bases, with 9 bases of the junction left unmatched. Germline-derived CDR1 and CDR2 are MNHEY and SVGAGI.

Remarks on this clone: At one end the junction does not follow the germline gene, possibly because of a read error. The chain employs TRBV11-2 and TRBJ2-7; no firm D call. Germline values: CDR1 SGHAT, CDR2 FQNNGV. There are 13 residues in the CDR3. The CDR3 spells CASSPGSSHEQYF. The DNA of the CDR3 is TGTGCCAGCAGCCCGGGTAGCTCCCACGAGCAGTACTTC.

This rearrangement joins TRBV28 to TRBJ1-1; tentatively, D is TRBD1 (6 bases). Per the germline V gene, CDR1 is MDHEN and CDR2 is SYDVKM. V lost 5 bases to trimming and J lost 0 bases, with 13 bases between them. The CDR3 has 15 residues. The CDR3 nucleotides are TGTGCCAGCAGTACCGGACAGCTCATGAACACTGAAGCTTTCTTT. Protein: CASSTGQLMNTEAFF.

This clone was detected only once. The V gene is TRBV6-5, the J gene TRBJ1-2; D unclear. The CDR3 sequence is 11 residues long. Trimming shortened V by 8 bases and J by 5 bases, and 9 bases separated the two germline ends. Per the germline V gene, CDR1 is MNHEY and CDR2 is SVGAGI. The chain's CDR3 is CASHSIYGYTF. CDR3 DNA sequence: TGTGCCAGCCACTCAATTTATGGCTACACCTTC.

J is TRBJ1-4 and V is TRBV30; TRBD1 might be the D (6 bases). The germline gives CDR1 GTSNPN, CDR2 SVGIG (reference sequence). V lost 3 bases and J lost 8, with 10 bases in between. The CDR3 loop spans 12 amino acids. The CDR3 reads CAWRGGGEKLFF. The CDR3 DNA is TGTGCCTGGAGAGGGGGGGGAGAAAAACTGTTTTTT. Looking up the rest from reference TRBV30 and TRBJ1-4 gives the full variable domain: SQTIHQWPATLVQPVGSPLSLECTVEGTSNPNLYWYRQAAGRGLQLLFYSVGIGQISSEVPQNLSASRPQDRQFILSSKKLLLSDSGFYLCAWRGGGEKLFFGSGTQLSVL.

The V call is TRBV2, the J call TRBJ2-7, with TRBD2 identical over 10 bases. V lost 1 base, J lost 2 bases, and 8 bases stayed unmatched. This CDR3 spans 17 amino acids. Germline V gene sequence: CDR1 SNHLY, CDR2 FYNNEI. The CDR3 here is CASSEDLAGVSPYEQYF. The CDR3 DNA is TGTGCCAGCAGTGAAGATCTAGCGGGAGTGTCCCCCTACGAGCAGTACTTC. Drawing the rest from reference TRBV2 and TRBJ2-7, the complete variable domain is EPEVTQTPSHQVTQMGQEVILRCVPISNHLYFYWYRQILGQKVEFLVSFYNNEISEKSEIFDDQFSVERPDGSNFTLKIRSTKLEDSAMYFCASSEDLAGVSPYEQYFGPGTRLTVT.

This chain uses TRBV19 with TRBJ2-4, with D possibly TRBD1 on 5 matching bases. Germline V lookup: CDR1 LNHDA, CDR2 SQIVND (reference sequence). The CDR3 spans 15 residues. V was pared by 0 bases and J by 9 bases, with 15 bases between. CDR3 sequence (DNA): TGTGCCAGTAGTATAGATTTTAGGACACGTAGCATTCAGTACTTC. It specifies CASSIDFRTRSIQYF.

The rearrangement uses TRBV19 and TRBJ2-2; 9 bases match TRBD1. V was clipped by 6 bases and J by 7 bases; unmatched bases: 9. Germline CDR1 LNHDA, CDR2 SQIVND (reference sequence). The CDR3 sequence is 15 residues long. Here the CDR3 reads CASSQNRGPGGELFF. Written as DNA, the CDR3 is TGTGCCAGTAGCCAGAACAGGGGGCCGGGCGGGGAGCTGTTTTTT.

The chain has TRBV7-9 and TRBJ2-1, with D perhaps TRBD1 (6 bases). Germline CDR1 SEHNR, CDR2 FQNEAQ (reference sequence). V was pared by 1 base and J by 2 bases, with 9 bases between. This CDR3 contains 15 residues. The CDR3 loop reads CASSLDRAAYNEQFF. Here the CDR3 DNA reads TGTGCCAGCAGCTTAGACAGGGCTGCCTACAATGAGCAGTTCTTC.

Only one count was recorded for this clone. This chain uses TRBV7-3 with TRBJ2-3, with D possibly being TRBD1 (7 bases). The CDR3 is 17 residues long. Trimming stripped 5 bases from V and 5 bases from J, with 23 bases between. Germline V gives CDR1 SGHTA, CDR2 FQGTGA. CDR3 sequence (DNA): TGTGCCAGCAGCCTCATAGGGGGCGGGACATGGGGAGATACGCAGTATTTT. This gives the protein CASSLIGGGTWGDTQYF.

Worth noting for this clone: Germline and junction disagree at one end, which may indicate a read error. The rearrangement uses TRBV29-1 and TRBJ2-1; D is possibly TRBD2 (5 bases). The germline V gene encodes CDR1 SQVTM and CDR2 ANQGSEA. This CDR3 region has 14 residues. The CDR3 reads CSVEGETLYSEQFF. The CDR3 nucleotides read TGCAGCGTTGAAGGGGAGACCCTTTACAGTGAGCAGTTCTTC.

The genes are TRBV6-5 and TRBJ2-7; 9 nucleotides align to TRBD1. Per the germline V gene, CDR1 is MNHEY and CDR2 is SVGAGI. The CDR3 spans 15 residues. With V trimmed by 8 bases and J by 1 base, 9 bases remained unmatched. Here the CDR3 DNA reads TGTGCCAGCGGCAGGGACAGGGCAGTTTCCTACGAGCAGTACTTC. As protein: CASGRDRAVSYEQYF.

V gene TRBV19 combines with J gene TRBJ2-7; perhaps TRBD2 as D (5 bases). Germline CDR1 LNHDA, CDR2 SQIVND (reference sequence). The CDR3 consists of 15 residues. V lost 6 bases and J lost 4, with 19 bases in between. CDR3 DNA sequence: TGTGCCAGTAGCCAATCGTATAGCGACTCATACGAGCAGTACTTC. Translation: CASSQSYSDSYEQYF.